This T cell receptor (beta chain) was found in a study of CD8+ T cells in alopecia areata. This clone has only a few counts. Extracted RNA was reverse transcribed into cDNA, the sequencing template. Generated by immunoSEQ multiplex PCR, the TCRdb table keeps only in-frame clones and is missing some. The sample contains 200,000 to 250,000 clones, around two fifths of which appear only once. This sample's treatment: oral pan-JAK inhibitor, 5-10 mg twice daily. The sample here was CD4+ T cells sorted from blood, taken around week 34, from a patient treated with tofacitinib. The receptor's source is a human donor with alopecia areata.

CDR3 in amino acids: CSVERELFDTQYF. The CDR3 DNA is TGCAGCGTTGAACGGGAGTTGTTCGATACGCAGTATTTT. This chain links TRBV29-1 with TRBJ2-3; possible D gene TRBD2, 6 bases. This CDR3 comprises 13 residues. Germline V gives CDR1 SQVTM, CDR2 ANQGSEA. Trimming left V 2 bases short and J 6 bases short, with 12 bases between.